This TCR beta chain originates from a study of blood T cell repertoires in COVID-19. This CDR3 contains 15 residues. Germline values: CDR1 SGHRS, CDR2 YFSETQ. Trimming shortened V by 1 base and J by 3 bases, and 13 bases separated the two germline ends. Original handling: Amplification of reference gene primers was used by the study to estimate nucleated cell counts. TCRdb keeps only in-frame clones here, not all; method: immunoSEQ multiplex PCR. V and J calls plus clone size are reproduced from that table; the DNA served to infer D and trimming. This table has under 400,000 clones, nearly 90% appearing once.

This chain uses TRBV5-1 with TRBJ1-2; maybe TRBD1 (5 bases). Sequenced material: peripheral blood. The TCR comes from a man aged 18 to 30 with active or convalescent COVID-19. The CDR3 nucleotides read TGCGCCAGCAGCTTGCGACCAGGGATCGACTATGGCTACACCTTC. Translated: CASSLRPGIDYGYTF.